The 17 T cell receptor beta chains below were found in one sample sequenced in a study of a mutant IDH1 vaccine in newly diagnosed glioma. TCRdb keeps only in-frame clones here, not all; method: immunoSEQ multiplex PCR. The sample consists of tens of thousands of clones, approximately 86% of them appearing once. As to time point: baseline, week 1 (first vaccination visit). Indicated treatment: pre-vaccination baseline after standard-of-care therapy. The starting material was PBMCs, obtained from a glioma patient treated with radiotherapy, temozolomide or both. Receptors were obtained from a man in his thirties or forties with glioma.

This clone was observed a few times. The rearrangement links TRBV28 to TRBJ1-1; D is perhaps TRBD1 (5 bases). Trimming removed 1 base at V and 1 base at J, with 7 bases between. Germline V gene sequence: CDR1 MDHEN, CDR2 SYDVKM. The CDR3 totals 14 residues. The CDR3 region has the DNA TGTGCCAGCAGTTTATCCGGGGGGAACACTGAAGCTTTCTTT. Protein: CASSLSGGNTEAFF. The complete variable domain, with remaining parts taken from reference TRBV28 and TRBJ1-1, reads DVKVTQSSRYLVKRTGEKVFLECVQDMDHENMFWYRQDPGLGLRLIYFSYDVKMKEKGDIPEGYSVSREKKERFSLILESASTNQTSMYLCASSLSGGNTEAFFGQGTRLTVV.

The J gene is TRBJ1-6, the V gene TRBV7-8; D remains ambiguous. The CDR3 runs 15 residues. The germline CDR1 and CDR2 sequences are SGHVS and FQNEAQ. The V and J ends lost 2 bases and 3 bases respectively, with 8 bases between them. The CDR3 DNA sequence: TGTGCCAGCAGCTTAAGGGCGAACTATAATTCACCCCTCCACTTT. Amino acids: CASSLRANYNSPLHF.

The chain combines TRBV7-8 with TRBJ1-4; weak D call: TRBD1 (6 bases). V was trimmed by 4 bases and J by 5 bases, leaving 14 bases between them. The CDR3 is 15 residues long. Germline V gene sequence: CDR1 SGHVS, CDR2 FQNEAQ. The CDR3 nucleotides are TGTGCCAGCAGCTCCTACAGGGTGGGGAATGAAAAACTGTTTTTT. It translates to CASSSYRVGNEKLFF.

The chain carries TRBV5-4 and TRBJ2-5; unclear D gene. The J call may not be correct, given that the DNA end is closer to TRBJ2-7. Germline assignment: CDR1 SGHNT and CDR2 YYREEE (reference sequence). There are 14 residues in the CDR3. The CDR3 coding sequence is TGTGCCAGCAGCTTGGTGGGCAGTACCTACGAGCAGTACTTC. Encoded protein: CASSLVGSTYEQYF.

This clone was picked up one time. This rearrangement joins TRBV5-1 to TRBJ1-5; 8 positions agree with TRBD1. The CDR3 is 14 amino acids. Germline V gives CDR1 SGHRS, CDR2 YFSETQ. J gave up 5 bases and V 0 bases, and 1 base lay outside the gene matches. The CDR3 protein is CASSLGDRYQPQHF. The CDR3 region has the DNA TGCGCCAGCAGCTTGGGGGACAGGTATCAGCCCCAGCATTTT.

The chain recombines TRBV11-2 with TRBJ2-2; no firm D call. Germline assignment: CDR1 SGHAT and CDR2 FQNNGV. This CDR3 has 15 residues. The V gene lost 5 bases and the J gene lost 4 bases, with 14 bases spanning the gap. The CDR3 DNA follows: TGTGCCAGCAGCCCAGGCCGGTACAGCACCGGGGAGCTGTTTTTT. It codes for CASSPGRYSTGELFF.

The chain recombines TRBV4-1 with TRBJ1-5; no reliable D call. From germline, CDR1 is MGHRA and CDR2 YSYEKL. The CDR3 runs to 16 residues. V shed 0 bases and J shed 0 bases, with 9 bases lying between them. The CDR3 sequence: CASSQDGGHSNQPQHF. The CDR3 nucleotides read TGCGCCAGCAGCCAAGATGGCGGCCATAGCAATCAGCCCCAGCATTTT.

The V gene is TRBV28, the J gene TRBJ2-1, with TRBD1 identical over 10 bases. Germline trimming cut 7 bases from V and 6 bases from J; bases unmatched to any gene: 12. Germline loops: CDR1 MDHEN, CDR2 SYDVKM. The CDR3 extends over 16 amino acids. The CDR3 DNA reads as TGTGCCAGCACCCCTCGCGCCGGGACAGGGGTCAATGAGCAGTTCTTC. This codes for CASTPRAGTGVNEQFF.

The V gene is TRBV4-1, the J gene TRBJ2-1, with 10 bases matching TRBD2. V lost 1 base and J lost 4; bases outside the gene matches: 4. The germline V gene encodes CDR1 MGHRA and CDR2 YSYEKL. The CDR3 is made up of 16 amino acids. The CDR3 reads CASSQVLAGRYNEQFF. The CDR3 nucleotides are TGCGCCAGCAGCCAAGTACTAGCGGGGAGATACAATGAGCAGTTCTTC.

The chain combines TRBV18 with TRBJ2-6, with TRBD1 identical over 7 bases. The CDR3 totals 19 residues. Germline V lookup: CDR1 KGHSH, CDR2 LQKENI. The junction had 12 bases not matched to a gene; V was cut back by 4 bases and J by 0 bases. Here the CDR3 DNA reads TGTGCCAGCTCACTAACCAATCCGGGACAGAGCTCTGGGGCCAACGTCCTGACTTTC. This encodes CASSLTNPGQSSGANVLTF.

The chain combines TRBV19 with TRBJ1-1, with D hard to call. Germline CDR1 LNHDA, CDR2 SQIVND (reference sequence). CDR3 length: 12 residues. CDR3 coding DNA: TGTGCGAGCGGGGATTTGGACACTGAAGCTTTCTTT. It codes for CASGDLDTEAFF.

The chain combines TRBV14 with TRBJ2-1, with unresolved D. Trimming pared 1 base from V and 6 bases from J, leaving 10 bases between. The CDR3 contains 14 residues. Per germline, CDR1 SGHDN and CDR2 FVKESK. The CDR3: CASSQVRALNEQFF. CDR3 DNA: TGTGCCAGCAGCCAAGTTCGAGCGCTCAATGAGCAGTTCTTC.

CDR3 amino acids: CAWSLGWGISNQPQHF. Here the CDR3 DNA reads TGTGCCTGGAGCTTAGGATGGGGGATTAGCAATCAGCCCCAGCATTTT. The V and J genes are TRBV30 and TRBJ1-5, with D tentatively TRBD1 (5 bases). The V and J ends lost 3 bases and 0 bases respectively, with 15 bases between them. CDR3 length: 16 amino acids. Germline CDR1 and CDR2: GTSNPN and SVGIG (reference sequence).

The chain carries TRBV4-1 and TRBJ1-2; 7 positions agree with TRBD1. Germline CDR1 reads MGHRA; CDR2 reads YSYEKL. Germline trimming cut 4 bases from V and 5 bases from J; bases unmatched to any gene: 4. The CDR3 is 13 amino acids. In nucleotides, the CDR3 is TGCGCCAGCAGCCTACAACAGGGGTATGGCTACACCTTC. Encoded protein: CASSLQQGYGYTF.

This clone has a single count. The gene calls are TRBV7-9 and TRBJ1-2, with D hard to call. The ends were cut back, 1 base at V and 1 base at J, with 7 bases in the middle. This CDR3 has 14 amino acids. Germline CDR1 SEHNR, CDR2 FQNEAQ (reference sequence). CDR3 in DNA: TGTGCCAGCAGCTTAGTCCCGGTTAACTATGGCTACACCTTC. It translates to CASSLVPVNYGYTF.

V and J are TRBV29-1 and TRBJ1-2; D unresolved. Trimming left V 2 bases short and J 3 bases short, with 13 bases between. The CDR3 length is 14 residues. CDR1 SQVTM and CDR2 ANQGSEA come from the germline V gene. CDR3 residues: CSVELGGDHYGYTF. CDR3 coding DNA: TGCAGCGTTGAATTGGGAGGAGATCACTATGGCTACACCTTC.

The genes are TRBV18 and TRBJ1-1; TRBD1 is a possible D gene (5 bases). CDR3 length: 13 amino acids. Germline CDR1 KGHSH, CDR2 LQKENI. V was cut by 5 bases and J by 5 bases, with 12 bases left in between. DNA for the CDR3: TGTGCCAGCTCATACGGGGGAAAAACTGAAGCTTTCTTT. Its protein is CASSYGGKTEAFF.